This T cell receptor beta chain was captured in a study of long-term antiretroviral therapy in people with HIV. Overall study findings and caveats: Clonal expansions arising prior to ART prevailed in the repertoire at every time point. HIV repertoires covered narrower CDR3 length ranges than controls did.

Researchers report immunoSEQ v3.0 was run at survey level. This table comes from immunoSEQ multiplex PCR, and its TCRdb copy is limited to in-frame clones, with some not included. Altogether around 29,000 clones are present, about 95% being singletons, with the ten largest covering 7.5% to 9%. Of note for this clone: The antigen is undetermined.

The V gene's germline CDR1 is SGHRS and CDR2 YFSETQ. V lost 0 bases, J lost 7 bases, and 14 bases stayed unmatched. The CDR3 length is 20 residues. This rearrangement joins TRBV5-1 to TRBJ2-2; 14 bases map to TRBD2. The sequencing used unsorted PBMCs, collected 5.3 years after starting antiretroviral therapy. The receptor was isolated from a man aged 30 to 45 with HIV. The CDR3 nucleotides read TGCGCCAGCAGCTTGGACACTAAAACGGGACTAGCGGGGGTTTTCGGGGAGCTGTTTTTT. Translated, it gives CASSLDTKTGLAGVFGELFF.